Ten or more counts support the clone carrying this T cell receptor (beta chain). TCR beta CDR3 regions were amplified from RNA. The HTBI primer set was used in a first-round RT-PCR of the TCR CDR3. TCRdb re-analysed the multiplex PCR reads in MiXCR, keeping a single row per CDR3 protein. The data show about 260,000 distinct CDR3 sequences, 22% seen once. This specimen comes from a study of T cells in Graves' hyperthyroidism and ophthalmopathy. This CDR3 comprises 14 residues. CDR1 LGHDT and CDR2 YNNKEL come from the germline V gene (reference sequence). The V end was cut by 4 bases, the J end by 11 bases, with 18 bases between.

Sequenced material: blood. The chain joins TRBV3-1 to TRBJ1-5, with a possible D match to TRBD1 (5 bases). The TCR was taken from a man aged 25 to 40 with Graves' ophthalmopathy. CDR3 amino acids: CASSPGVRVSAQHF. The CDR3 DNA sequence: TGTGCCAGCAGCCCGGGTGTCAGGGTTTCGGCCCAGCATTTT.